The 8 T cell receptor beta chains below all came from one sample that was sequenced in a study of response to subunit inactivated influenza vaccine. TCRdb re-called the RT-PCR reads with MiXCR, one entry per CDR3 protein. This sample has 750,000 to 850,000 distinct CDR3 sequences; less than 20% occur once, and the top ten carry about 11%. Specimen: PBMCs from blood, collected approximately 5 days after vaccination. The receptors were sampled from a man in his fifties who received an inactivated influenza vaccine.

This clonotype showed up just a few times. The CDR3 nucleotides read TGTGCCAGCAAGGGACAGAACACAGATACGCAGTATTTT. This sequence encodes CASKGQNTDTQYF. J is TRBJ2-3 and V is TRBV27; 7 bases agree with TRBD1. The CDR3 spans 13 residues. V shed 7 bases and J 2 bases; nucleotides not matched to a gene: 3. Germline CDR1 reads MNHEY; CDR2 reads SMNVEV (reference sequence).

The CDR3 region is CASSLSRRWGAGEQFF. As DNA, the CDR3 is TGTGCCAGCAGCTTATCGCGTAGGTGGGGGGCGGGTGAGCAGTTCTTC. The V call is TRBV11-2, the J call TRBJ2-1; D may be TRBD1 or TRBD2 (6 bases each). This CDR3 is 16 amino acids long. The V and J ends lost 2 bases and 9 bases respectively, with 20 bases between them. Germline V gene data show CDR1 as SGHAT and CDR2 as FQNNGV. Using reference TRBV11-2 and TRBJ2-1 for the parts outside the CDR3, the full variable domain is EAGVAQSPRYKIIEKRQSVAFWCNPISGHATLYWYQQILGQGPKLLIQFQNNGVVDDSQLPKDRFSAERLKGVDSTLKIQPAKLEDSAVYLCASSLSRRWGAGEQFFGPGTRLTVL.

The table lists this clonotype with a few counts. DNA for the CDR3: TGTGCCAGCAGCTTAGGAGGTAGCGGGATTGTAGATACGCAGTATTTT. Translated, it gives CASSLGGSGIVDTQYF. The J gene is TRBJ2-3, the V gene TRBV7-6; 8 positions agree with TRBD2. This CDR3 has 16 amino acids. Germline V gene lookup returns CDR1 SGHVS and CDR2 FNYEAQ. V lost 1 base and J lost 5; bases outside the gene matches: 8.

This clonotype was observed a handful of times. The chain joins TRBV29-1 to TRBJ2-4; D is perhaps TRBD2 (6 bases). The ends were cut back, 7 bases at V and 4 bases at J, with 11 bases in the middle. Germline CDR1 SQVTM, CDR2 ANQGSEA. The length of the CDR3 is 12 residues. The CDR3 nucleotides read TGCAGCGGGAGGGAAGGGAAAAACATTCAGTACTTC. Amino acids: CSGREGKNIQYF.

In its sample, this clonotype was seen a few times. The chain recombines TRBV6-1 with TRBJ2-7; D remains unclear. CDR3 length: 15 amino acids. CDR1 and CDR2 (germline): MNHNS, SASEGT. V was cut by 6 bases and J by 9 bases, with 24 bases left in between. In nucleotides, the CDR3 is TGTGCCAGCAGACCTAGTTGGGAAGTGGGCATCGGGCAGTACTTC. It encodes CASRPSWEVGIGQYF.

This clonotype was observed a handful of times. The rearrangement links TRBV24-1 to TRBJ2-7; no clear D gene. CDR3 size: 10 residues. V gave up 8 bases and J gave up 3 bases, with 4 bases separating them. The V gene's germline CDR1 is KGHDR and CDR2 SFDVKD. CDR3 residues: CATTFYEQYF. The DNA of the CDR3 is TGTGCCACCACCTTCTACGAGCAGTACTTC.

The chain uses TRBV7-9 and TRBJ1-4; D not certain. This CDR3 has 14 residues. Trimming removed 1 base at V and 6 bases at J, with 9 bases between. Germline CDR1 and CDR2: SEHNR and FQNEAQ (reference sequence). CDR3 loop: CASSLDPPDEKLFF. The CDR3 coding sequence is TGTGCCAGCAGCTTAGACCCTCCGGATGAAAAACTGTTTTTT.

The chain uses TRBV7-9 and TRBJ2-1; TRBD2 aligns across 13 bases. Germline CDR1 reads SEHNR; CDR2 reads FQNEAQ (reference sequence). The ends lost 0 bases at V and 7 bases at J; junction bases unmatched: 6. The CDR3 is made up of 17 amino acids. The CDR3 protein is CASSLALRLAGGNEQFF. The CDR3 region has the DNA TGTGCCAGCAGCTTAGCGCTAAGACTAGCGGGAGGAAATGAGCAGTTCTTC.